Listed here are 26 T cell receptor beta chains from one sample, sequenced in a study of CD8 T cells in ankylosing spondylitis. TCRdb used MiXCR to reprocess the 5' RACE reads, holding one entry per CDR3 protein. There are around 340,000 distinct CDR3 sequences in the sample; 20% to 25% occur only once, and 13% lies in the top ten. The sequencing input was blood, either unsorted or a sorted T cell fraction (not recorded which). All receptors derive from a male donor with ankylosing spondylitis or in good health (not recorded which).

The chain uses TRBV7-9 and TRBJ2-6; 7 bases fit TRBD1. Losses at the gene ends were 4 bases for V and 0 bases for J; bases not matched to a gene: 6. Germline CDR1 reads SEHNR; CDR2 reads FQNEAQ (reference sequence). The CDR3 loop spans 17 amino acids. CDR3 region: CASSSWAGGSGANVLTF. In nucleotides, the CDR3 is TGTGCCAGCAGCTCCTGGGCAGGGGGCTCTGGGGCCAACGTCCTGACTTTC.

In its sample, this clonotype was seen a few times. The chain employs TRBV27 and TRBJ2-2, with TRBD1 identical over 8 bases. Germline trimming cut 2 bases from V and 7 bases from J; bases unmatched to any gene: 9. Looked up from germline, CDR1 is MNHEY and CDR2 is SMNVEV (reference sequence). The CDR3 totals 16 residues. CDR3 DNA sequence: TGTGCCAGCAGTTTAATAGCAGGGGGCGTTGGCGGGGAGCTGTTTTTT. Protein sequence: CASSLIAGGVGGELFF.

This clonotype came up many times. The rearrangement joins TRBV7-9 to TRBJ2-2; 8 bases line up with TRBD1. Germline CDR1 is SEHNR and CDR2 is FQNEAQ (reference sequence). The CDR3 is made up of 17 amino acids. V shed 5 bases, J shed 4 bases, and the junction held 12 bases outside the gene matches. In DNA form, the CDR3 reads TGTGCCAGCAGCGCTTACTCGGGACAGGTTCGCACCGGGGAGCTGTTTTTT. As protein: CASSAYSGQVRTGELFF.

CDR3 bases: TGTGCCTGGAGTGTATACGGGGATCAGCCCCAGCATTTT. Encoded protein: CAWSVYGDQPQHF. The chain couples TRBV30 to TRBJ1-5; the D is unclear. Germline CDR1 is GTSNPN and CDR2 is SVGIG (reference sequence). V gave up 0 bases and J gave up 5 bases, with 8 bases separating them. The CDR3 loop spans 13 amino acids. The full variable domain, completed using reference TRBV30 and TRBJ1-5, is SQTIHQWPATLVQPVGSPLSLECTVEGTSNPNLYWYRQAAGRGLQLLFYSVGIGQISSEVPQNLSASRPQDRQFILSSKKLLLSDSGFYLCAWSVYGDQPQHFGDGTRLSIL.

V is TRBV12-3 or TRBV12-4 and J is TRBJ2-1; D is perhaps TRBD2 (5 bases). V lost 4 bases and J 6 bases, leaving 13 bases between the germline ends. This CDR3 comprises 14 residues. CDR3 region: CASSSPSGSNEQFF. The CDR3 region has the DNA TGTGCCAGCAGTTCCCCCTCGGGAAGCAATGAGCAGTTCTTC.

The genes are TRBV4-1 and TRBJ2-7; D is perhaps TRBD2 (6 bases). Trimming cost V 7 bases and J 0 bases, with 22 bases left between them. The germline CDR1 and CDR2 sequences are MGHRA and YSYEKL. The CDR3 extends over 17 amino acids. The CDR3 region is CASTLFGAVAASYEQYF. The DNA for the CDR3 is TGCGCCAGCACCCTTTTCGGGGCGGTAGCGGCCTCCTACGAGCAGTACTTC.

This rearrangement joins TRBV9 to TRBJ2-1, with 8 nucleotides matching TRBD1. The CDR3 is 15 residues long. J lost 2 bases, V lost 2 bases, and 3 bases had no gene match. Germline V gene data show CDR1 as SGDLS and CDR2 as YYNGEE. CDR3 protein: CASSVGQAPYNEQFF. The CDR3 nucleotides read TGTGCCAGCAGCGTGGGACAGGCCCCCTACAATGAGCAGTTCTTC.

The rearrangement uses TRBV27 and TRBJ2-5, with 10 bases lining up with TRBD2. The J segment lost 2 bases and the V segment lost 2 bases, leaving 5 bases of the junction unmatched. CDR1 and CDR2 from the germline V gene are MNHEY and SMNVEV (reference sequence). This CDR3 region has 16 residues. The CDR3 DNA sequence: TGTGCCAGCAGTTTAGGTACTAGCGGGGTTCAAGAGACCCAGTACTTC. Encoded protein: CASSLGTSGVQETQYF.

This clonotype was counted only a few times. This chain connects TRBV5-5 to TRBJ2-3, with D tentatively TRBD1 (5 bases). This CDR3 has 17 amino acids. V was trimmed by 0 bases and J by 4 bases, leaving 18 bases between them. Germline V gene sequence: CDR1 SGHKS, CDR2 YYEKEE (reference sequence). CDR3 loop: CASSLEVWADSPDTQYF. The DNA for the CDR3 is TGTGCCAGCAGCTTGGAAGTTTGGGCCGACAGTCCAGATACGCAGTATTTT.

This clonotype was observed a few times. V and J are TRBV27 and TRBJ1-1; 9 positions match TRBD1. This CDR3 spans 16 amino acids. Germline CDR1 MNHEY, CDR2 SMNVEV (reference sequence). The V and J ends lost 7 bases and 2 bases, in that order; junction bases with no gene match: 11. The CDR3 bases are TGTGCCAGCACCCCTCCACCGGGACAGGGAAACACTGAAGCTTTCTTT. Its translation: CASTPPPGQGNTEAFF.

The table lists this clonotype with a few counts. The CDR3 reads CASSLDFGSYEQYF. In nucleotides, the CDR3 is TGTGCCAGCAGCTTAGATTTCGGCTCCTACGAGCAGTACTTC. The rearrangement links TRBV11-2 to TRBJ2-7; the D is unclear. Germline V lookup: CDR1 SGHAT, CDR2 FQNNGV. V lost 0 bases, J lost 0 bases, and 6 bases lay in between. The CDR3 is 14 amino acids.

This chain connects TRBV29-1 to TRBJ2-1, with 11 bases lining up with TRBD2. The CDR3 loop spans 13 amino acids. Germline V gene data show CDR1 as SQVTM and CDR2 as ANQGSEA. The V segment lost 4 bases and the J segment 11 bases; nucleotides outside the gene matches: 7. CDR3 nucleotides: TGCAGCGTTGTCGTAGCGGGGGGGCCTCAGCAGTTCTTC. It codes for CSVVVAGGPQQFF.

Only a few counts were recorded for this clonotype. This chain connects TRBV10-3 to TRBJ2-1; the match to TRBD2 covers 10 bases. V shed 0 bases and J 2 bases; nucleotides not matched to a gene: 1. The CDR3 has 16 residues. The germline CDR1 and CDR2 sequences are ENHRY and SYGVKD. CDR3 nucleotides: TGTGCCATCAGTGAGTCGACTAGCGGGCCCTACAATGAGCAGTTCTTC. As protein: CAISESTSGPYNEQFF.

This chain joins TRBV28 and TRBJ2-7; TRBD1 matches at 7 bases. With 5 bases clipped from V and 4 bases from J, the junction kept 8 bases outside the gene matches. The CDR3 length is 14 residues. Germline V gene data show CDR1 as MDHEN and CDR2 as SYDVKM. The CDR3, as DNA: TGTGCCAGCAGTGGTGAGGGGGCGCGATACGAGCAGTACTTC. Its protein product is CASSGEGARYEQYF.

About this clonotype itself: Since no conserved phenylalanine or tryptophan closes the CDR3, a read error is the likely cause. The chain employs TRBV2 and TRBJ2-2; TRBD1 matches at 10 bases. In germline, CDR1 is SNHLY, CDR2 FYNNEI. J gave up 3 bases and V 6 bases, and 7 bases lay outside the gene matches. The CDR3 is 16 amino acids. The CDR3 spells CASRDPGQGHTGELFS. As DNA, the CDR3 is TGTGCCAGCAGAGATCCGGGACAGGGGCACACCGGGGAGCTGTTTTCT.

This chain joins TRBV28 and TRBJ2-3; D perhaps matches TRBD1 (6 bases). The CDR3 consists of 17 residues. CDR1 MDHEN and CDR2 SYDVKM come from the germline V gene. Trimming removed 3 bases from V and 3 bases from J, with 19 bases in between. The CDR3 loop is CASSLALGTGKTDTQYF. DNA for the CDR3: TGTGCCAGCAGTTTGGCCTTGGGAACAGGGAAGACAGATACGCAGTATTTT.

The table lists this clonotype with a few counts. CDR3 residues: CSVPTPGGNEQFF. Here the CDR3 DNA reads TGCAGCGTTCCAACTCCCGGGGGCAATGAGCAGTTCTTC. The chain employs TRBV29-1 and TRBJ2-1; the D gene is possibly TRBD2 (6 bases). Trimming cost V 5 bases and J 6 bases, with 14 bases left between them. The CDR3 is made up of 13 amino acids. Per germline, CDR1 SQVTM and CDR2 ANQGSEA.

The chain joins TRBV5-1 to TRBJ2-3, with 14 positions matching TRBD2. V lost 0 bases to trimming and J lost 2 bases; unmatched junction nucleotides: 8. The CDR3 runs to 19 residues. The germline V gene encodes CDR1 SGHRS and CDR2 YFSETQ. The CDR3 loop reads CASSLDEGTSGGITDTQYF. DNA for the CDR3: TGCGCCAGCAGCTTGGACGAAGGGACTAGCGGGGGTATCACAGATACGCAGTATTTT.

This chain links TRBV20-1 with TRBJ2-7; the D gene is possibly TRBD2 (7 bases). The V end lost 4 bases, the J end lost 2 bases, and 18 bases lay between the germline ends. Germline V gene lookup returns CDR1 DFQATT and CDR2 SNEGSKA (reference sequence). There are 15 residues in the CDR3. CDR3 nucleotide sequence: TGCAGTGCTAAGAGACCGCCGGGGGGCACCTACGAGCAGTACTTC. Its translation is CSAKRPPGGTYEQYF.

The rearrangement uses TRBV11-2 and TRBJ2-1, with 7 bases aligning to TRBD1. This CDR3 is 14 amino acids long. CDR1 SGHAT and CDR2 FQNNGV come from the germline V gene. With 6 bases clipped from V and 2 bases from J, the junction kept 4 bases outside the gene matches. In DNA form, the CDR3 reads TGTGCCAGCAGACACCAGGGGGCCTACAATGAGCAGTTCTTC. It encodes CASRHQGAYNEQFF.

The table lists this clonotype with a few counts. The V and J genes are TRBV27 and TRBJ2-1, with D possibly TRBD2 on 6 matching bases. This CDR3 is 15 amino acids long. Per germline, CDR1 MNHEY and CDR2 SMNVEV (reference sequence). Trimming pared 6 bases from V and 4 bases from J, leaving 16 bases between. CDR3 protein: CASSLRGGAYNEQFF. The CDR3 DNA reads as TGTGCCAGCAGCTTAAGGGGCGGGGCATACAATGAGCAGTTCTTC.

The V gene is TRBV12-3 or TRBV12-4, the J gene TRBJ2-3; D remains unclear. With 2 bases removed from V and 0 bases from J, the gap between germline ends came to 6 bases. This CDR3 has 14 residues. The CDR3 coding sequence is TGTGCCAGCAGTTTACACGAGAGCACAGATACGCAGTATTTT. Amino acid sequence: CASSLHESTDTQYF.

In its sample, this clonotype was seen a few times. The rearrangement uses TRBV18 and TRBJ2-7; D may correspond to TRBD1 or TRBD2 (5 bases each). V lost 6 bases and J 3 bases, leaving 18 bases between the germline ends. The CDR3 totals 15 residues. In germline, CDR1 is KGHSH, CDR2 LQKENI. In DNA form, the CDR3 reads TGTGCCAGCTCTCCCGACCGGGACCGACACTACGAGCAGTACTTC. Translation: CASSPDRDRHYEQYF.

This clonotype appeared a few times. This chain uses TRBV12-3 or TRBV12-4 with TRBJ2-1; 12 bases match TRBD2. This CDR3 is built from 17 residues. The ends lost 4 bases at V and 7 bases at J; junction bases unmatched: 11. DNA for the CDR3: TGTGCCAGCAGTTCTGGTCTAGCGGGGGGGCCGGGGAATGAGCAGTTCTTC. Its translation is CASSSGLAGGPGNEQFF.

The chain combines TRBV12-3 or TRBV12-4 with TRBJ2-5; D remains ambiguous. Trimming removed 4 bases from V and 9 bases from J, with 9 bases in between. The CDR3 runs to 11 residues. CDR3 DNA: TGTGCCAGCAGTTCCCCACCGGCCCAGTACTTC. It codes for CASSSPPAQYF.

This clonotype was detected only a few times. The V and J genes are TRBV20-1 and TRBJ2-7; a possible D gene is TRBD2 (5 bases). Per the germline V gene, CDR1 is DFQATT and CDR2 is SNEGSKA (reference sequence). The V end was cut by 3 bases, the J end by 2 bases, with 11 bases between. CDR3 length equals 13 residues. Written as DNA, the CDR3 is TGCAGTGCTAGTCGGAGGCTTACCTACGAGCAGTACTTC. Translation gives CSASRRLTYEQYF.